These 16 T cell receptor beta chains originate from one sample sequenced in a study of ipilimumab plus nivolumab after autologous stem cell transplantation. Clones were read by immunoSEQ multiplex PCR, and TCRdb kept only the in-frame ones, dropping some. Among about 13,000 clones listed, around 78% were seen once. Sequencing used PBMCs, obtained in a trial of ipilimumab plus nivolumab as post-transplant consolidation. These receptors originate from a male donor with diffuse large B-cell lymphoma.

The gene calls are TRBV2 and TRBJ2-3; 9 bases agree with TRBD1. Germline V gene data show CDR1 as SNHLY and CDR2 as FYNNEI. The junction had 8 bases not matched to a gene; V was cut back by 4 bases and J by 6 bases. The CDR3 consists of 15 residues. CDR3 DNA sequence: TGTGCCAGCAGTGTGGACAGGGGCCTTTATGATACGCAGTATTTT. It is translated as CASSVDRGLYDTQYF.

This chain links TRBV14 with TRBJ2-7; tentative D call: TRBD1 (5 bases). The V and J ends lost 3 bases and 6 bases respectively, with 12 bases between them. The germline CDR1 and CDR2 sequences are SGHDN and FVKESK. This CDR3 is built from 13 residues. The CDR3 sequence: CASSHVLQGEQYF. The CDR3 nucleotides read TGTGCCAGCAGCCACGTACTTCAGGGCGAGCAGTACTTC. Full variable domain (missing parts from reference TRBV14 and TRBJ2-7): EAGVTQFPSHSVIEKGQTVTLRCDPISGHDNLYWYRRVMGKEIKFLLHFVKESKQDESGMPNNRFLAERTGGTYSTLKVQPAELEDSGVYFCASSHVLQGEQYFGPGTRLTVT.

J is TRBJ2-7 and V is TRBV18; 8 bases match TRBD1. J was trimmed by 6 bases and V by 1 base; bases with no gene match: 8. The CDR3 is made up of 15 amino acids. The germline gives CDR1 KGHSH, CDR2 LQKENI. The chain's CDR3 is CASSPQGQAYSEQYF. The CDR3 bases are TGTGCCAGCTCACCACAGGGACAGGCCTATTCCGAGCAGTACTTC.

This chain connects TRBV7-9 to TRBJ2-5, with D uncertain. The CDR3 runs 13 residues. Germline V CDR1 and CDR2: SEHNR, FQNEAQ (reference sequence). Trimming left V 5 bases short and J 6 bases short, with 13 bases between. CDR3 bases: TGTGCCAGCAGCCTCACCGCTTTACAGACCCAGTACTTC. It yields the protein CASSLTALQTQYF.

In DNA, the CDR3 is TGTGCCAGTAGTATTGCTAGCGGGGGGGCCATGACCCAGTACTTC. Translation: CASSIASGGAMTQYF. The chain couples TRBV19 to TRBJ2-5; TRBD2 aligns across 12 bases. V was clipped by 3 bases and J by 7 bases; unmatched bases: 6. CDR1 is LNHDA, CDR2 SQIVND, per germline (reference sequence). The CDR3 is made up of 15 amino acids. Drawing the rest from reference TRBV19 and TRBJ2-5, the complete variable domain is DGGITQSPKYLFRKEGQNVTLSCEQNLNHDAMYWYRQDPGQGLRLIYYSQIVNDFQKGDIAEGYSVSREKKESFPLTVTSAQKNPTAFYLCASSIASGGAMTQYFGPGTRLLVL.

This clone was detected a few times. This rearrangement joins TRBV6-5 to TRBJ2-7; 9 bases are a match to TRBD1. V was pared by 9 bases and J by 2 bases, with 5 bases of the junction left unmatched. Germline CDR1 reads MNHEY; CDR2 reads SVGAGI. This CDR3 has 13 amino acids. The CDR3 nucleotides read TGTGCCAGGCCCAGACAGGGGGCCTACGAGCAGTACTTC. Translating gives CARPRQGAYEQYF.

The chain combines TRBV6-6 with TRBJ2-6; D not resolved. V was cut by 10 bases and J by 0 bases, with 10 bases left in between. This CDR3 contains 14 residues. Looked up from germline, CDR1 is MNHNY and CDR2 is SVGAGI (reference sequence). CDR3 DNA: TGTGCCACACCAAAGGACTCTGGGGCCAACGTCCTGACTTTC. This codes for CATPKDSGANVLTF.

The CDR3 DNA sequence: TGTGCCAGCAGCGTTAAGCAGGGGGCAGGGAACACTGAAGCTTTCTTT. As protein: CASSVKQGAGNTEAFF. The chain carries TRBV9 and TRBJ1-1; 8 bases align to TRBD1. The ends lost 2 bases at V and 1 base at J; junction bases unmatched: 7. Germline CDR1 and CDR2: SGDLS and YYNGEE. This CDR3 is built from 16 residues.

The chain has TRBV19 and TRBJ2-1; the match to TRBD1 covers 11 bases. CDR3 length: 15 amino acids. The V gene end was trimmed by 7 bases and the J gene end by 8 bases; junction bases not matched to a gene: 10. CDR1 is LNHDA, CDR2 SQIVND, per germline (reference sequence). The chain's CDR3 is CASTSDRGLFDEQFF. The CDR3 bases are TGTGCCAGTACCTCGGACAGGGGGCTTTTCGATGAGCAGTTCTTC. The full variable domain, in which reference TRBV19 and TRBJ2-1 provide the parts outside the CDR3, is DGGITQSPKYLFRKEGQNVTLSCEQNLNHDAMYWYRQDPGQGLRLIYYSQIVNDFQKGDIAEGYSVSREKKESFPLTVTSAQKNPTAFYLCASTSDRGLFDEQFFGPGTRLTVL.

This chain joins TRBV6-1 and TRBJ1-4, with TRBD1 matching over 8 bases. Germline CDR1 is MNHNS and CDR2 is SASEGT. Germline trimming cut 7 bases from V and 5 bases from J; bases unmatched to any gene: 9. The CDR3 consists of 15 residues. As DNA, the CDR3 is TGTGCCAGCAAACTAGGACAGGGTGGAAATGAAAAACTGTTTTTT. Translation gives CASKLGQGGNEKLFF.

CDR3 nucleotide sequence: TGTGCCAGCAGTGAAGGGGTGGGAGGGCCCCTCACAGATACGCAGTATTTT. This encodes CASSEGVGGPLTDTQYF. The gene calls are TRBV6-1 and TRBJ2-3; 7 bases line up with TRBD2. The CDR3 runs 17 residues. Germline V gene data show CDR1 as MNHNS and CDR2 as SASEGT. Trimming removed 1 base from V and 2 bases from J; junction bases left unmatched: 9.

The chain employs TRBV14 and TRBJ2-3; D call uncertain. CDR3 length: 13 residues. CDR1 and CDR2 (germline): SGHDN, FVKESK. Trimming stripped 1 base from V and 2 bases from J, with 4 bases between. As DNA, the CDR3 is TGTGCCAGCAGCCAAGCTCTCACAGATACGCAGTATTTT. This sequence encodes CASSQALTDTQYF. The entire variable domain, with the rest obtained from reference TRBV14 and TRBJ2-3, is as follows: EAGVTQFPSHSVIEKGQTVTLRCDPISGHDNLYWYRRVMGKEIKFLLHFVKESKQDESGMPNNRFLAERTGGTYSTLKVQPAELEDSGVYFCASSQALTDTQYFGPGTRLTVL.

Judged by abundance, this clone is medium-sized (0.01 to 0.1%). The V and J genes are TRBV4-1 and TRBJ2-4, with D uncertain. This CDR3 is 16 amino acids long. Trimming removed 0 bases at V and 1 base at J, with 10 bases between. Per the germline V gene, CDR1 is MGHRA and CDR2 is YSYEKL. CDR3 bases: TGCGCCAGCAGCCAAGAGGATGTAGGGGCCAAAAACATTCAGTACTTC. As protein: CASSQEDVGAKNIQYF.

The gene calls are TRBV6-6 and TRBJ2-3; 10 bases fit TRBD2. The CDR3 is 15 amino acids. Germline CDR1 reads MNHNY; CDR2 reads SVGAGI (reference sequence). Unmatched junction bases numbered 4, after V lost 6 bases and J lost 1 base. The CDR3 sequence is CASRRLAGGTDTQYF. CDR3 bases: TGTGCCAGCAGAAGGCTAGCGGGGGGCACAGATACGCAGTATTTT.

The CDR3 DNA reads TGTGCCAGCAGCCCCGGTAGCAATCAGCCCCAGCATTTT. Amino acids: CASSPGSNQPQHF. The rearrangement uses TRBV5-6 and TRBJ1-5; D gene ambiguous. The germline V gene has CDR1 SGHDT and CDR2 YYEEEE. This CDR3 region has 13 residues. V was cut by 4 bases and J by 0 bases, with 5 bases left in between.

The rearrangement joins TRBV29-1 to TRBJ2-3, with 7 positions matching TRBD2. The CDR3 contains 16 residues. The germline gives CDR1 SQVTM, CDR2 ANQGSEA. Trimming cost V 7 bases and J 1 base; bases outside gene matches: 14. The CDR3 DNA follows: TGCAGCGGATTTAGCGGGCCCGAACAACGCACAGATACGCAGTATTTT. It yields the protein CSGFSGPEQRTDTQYF.